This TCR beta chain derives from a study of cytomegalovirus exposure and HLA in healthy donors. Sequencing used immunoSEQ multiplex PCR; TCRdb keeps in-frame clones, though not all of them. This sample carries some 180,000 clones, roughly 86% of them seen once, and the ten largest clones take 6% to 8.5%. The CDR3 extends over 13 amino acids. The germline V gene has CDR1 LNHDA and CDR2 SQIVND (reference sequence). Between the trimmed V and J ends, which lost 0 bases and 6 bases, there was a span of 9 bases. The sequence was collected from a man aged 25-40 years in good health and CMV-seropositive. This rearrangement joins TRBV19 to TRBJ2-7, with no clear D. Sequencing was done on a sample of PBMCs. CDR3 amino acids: CASSIDLNGEQYF. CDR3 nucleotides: TGTGCCAGTAGTATAGATCTTAACGGCGAGCAGTACTTC.